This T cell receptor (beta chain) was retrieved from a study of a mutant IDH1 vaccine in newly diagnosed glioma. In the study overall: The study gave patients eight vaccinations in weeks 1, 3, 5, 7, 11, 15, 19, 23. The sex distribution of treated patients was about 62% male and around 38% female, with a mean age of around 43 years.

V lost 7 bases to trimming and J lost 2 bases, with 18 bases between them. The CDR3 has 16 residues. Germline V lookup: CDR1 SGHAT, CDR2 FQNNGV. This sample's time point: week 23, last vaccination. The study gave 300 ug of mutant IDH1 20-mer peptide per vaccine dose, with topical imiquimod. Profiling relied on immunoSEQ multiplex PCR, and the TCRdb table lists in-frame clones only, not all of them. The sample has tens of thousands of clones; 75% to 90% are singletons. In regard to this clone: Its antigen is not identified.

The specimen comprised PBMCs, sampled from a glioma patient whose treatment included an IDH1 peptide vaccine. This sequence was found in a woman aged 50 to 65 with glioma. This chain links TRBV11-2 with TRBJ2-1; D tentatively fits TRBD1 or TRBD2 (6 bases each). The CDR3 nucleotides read TGTGCCAGCACCCTAGGAGGGGGGTTAGCCTACAATGAGCAGTTCTTC. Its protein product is CASTLGGGLAYNEQFF.